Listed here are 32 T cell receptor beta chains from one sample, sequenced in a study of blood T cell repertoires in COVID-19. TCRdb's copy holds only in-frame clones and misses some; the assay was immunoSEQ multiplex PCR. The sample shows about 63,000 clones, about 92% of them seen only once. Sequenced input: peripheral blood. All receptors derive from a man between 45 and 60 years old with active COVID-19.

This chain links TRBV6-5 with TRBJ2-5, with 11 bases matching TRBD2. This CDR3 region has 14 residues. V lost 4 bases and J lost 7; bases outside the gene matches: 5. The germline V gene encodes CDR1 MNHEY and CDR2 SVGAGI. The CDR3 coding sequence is TGTGCCAGCAGTTGGGGGACTAGCGGTGGGACCCAGTACTTC. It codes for CASSWGTSGGTQYF.

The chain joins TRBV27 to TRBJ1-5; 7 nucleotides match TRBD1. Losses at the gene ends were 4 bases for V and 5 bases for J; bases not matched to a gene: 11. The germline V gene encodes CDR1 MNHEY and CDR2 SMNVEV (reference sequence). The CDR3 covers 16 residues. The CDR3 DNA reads TGTGCCAGCAGTTCCCGGCGGGACAGCTGGGATCAGCCCCAGCATTTT. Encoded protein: CASSSRRDSWDQPQHF.

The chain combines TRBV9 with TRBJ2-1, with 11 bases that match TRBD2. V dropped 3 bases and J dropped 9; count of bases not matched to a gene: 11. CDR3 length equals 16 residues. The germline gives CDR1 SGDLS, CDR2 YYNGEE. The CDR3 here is CASSGRTSGSISEQFF. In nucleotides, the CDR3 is TGTGCCAGCAGCGGCCGGACTAGCGGGTCTATCTCTGAGCAGTTCTTC.

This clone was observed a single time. For the CDR3, the DNA is TGTGCCAGCAGCCGACTAGCGGGAGGGGCAGATACGCAGTATTTT. It translates to CASSRLAGGADTQYF. The chain combines TRBV6-4 with TRBJ2-3, with 14 bases matching TRBD2. V lost 6 bases to trimming and J lost 4 bases; unmatched junction nucleotides: 3. This CDR3 is built from 15 residues. Germline-derived CDR1 and CDR2 are MRHNA and SNTAGT.

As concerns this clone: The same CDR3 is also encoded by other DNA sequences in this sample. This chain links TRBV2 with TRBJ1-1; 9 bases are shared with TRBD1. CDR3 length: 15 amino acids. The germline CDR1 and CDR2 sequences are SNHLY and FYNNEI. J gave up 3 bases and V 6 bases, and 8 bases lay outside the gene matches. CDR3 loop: CASSALTGGHTEAFF. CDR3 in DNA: TGTGCCAGCAGCGCCTTGACAGGGGGTCACACTGAAGCTTTCTTT.

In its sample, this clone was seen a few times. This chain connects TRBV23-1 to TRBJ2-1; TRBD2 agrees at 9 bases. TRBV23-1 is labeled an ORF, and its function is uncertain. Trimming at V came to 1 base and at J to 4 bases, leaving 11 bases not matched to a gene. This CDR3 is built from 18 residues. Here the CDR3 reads CASSQWVGTSRSYNEQFF. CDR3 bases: TGCGCCAGCAGTCAATGGGTCGGGACTAGCAGATCTTACAATGAGCAGTTCTTC.

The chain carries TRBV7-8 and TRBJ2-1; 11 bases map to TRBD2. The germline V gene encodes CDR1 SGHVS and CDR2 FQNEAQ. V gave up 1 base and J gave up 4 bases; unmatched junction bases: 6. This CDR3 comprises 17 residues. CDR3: CASSLGIGTSGYNEQFF. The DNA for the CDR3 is TGTGCCAGCAGCTTAGGAATTGGGACTAGCGGATACAATGAGCAGTTCTTC.

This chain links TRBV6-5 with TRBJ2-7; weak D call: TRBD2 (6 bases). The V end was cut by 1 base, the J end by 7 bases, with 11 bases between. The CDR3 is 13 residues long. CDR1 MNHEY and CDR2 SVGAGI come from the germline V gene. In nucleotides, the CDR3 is TGTGCCAGCAGTTACTGGAGGGCGGGAGAGCAGTACTTC. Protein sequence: CASSYWRAGEQYF.

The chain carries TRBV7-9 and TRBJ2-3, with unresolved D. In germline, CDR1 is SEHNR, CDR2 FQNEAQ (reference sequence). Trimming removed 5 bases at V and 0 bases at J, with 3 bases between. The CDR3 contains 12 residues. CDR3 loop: CASSQSTDTQYF. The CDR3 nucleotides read TGTGCCAGCAGCCAAAGCACAGATACGCAGTATTTT.

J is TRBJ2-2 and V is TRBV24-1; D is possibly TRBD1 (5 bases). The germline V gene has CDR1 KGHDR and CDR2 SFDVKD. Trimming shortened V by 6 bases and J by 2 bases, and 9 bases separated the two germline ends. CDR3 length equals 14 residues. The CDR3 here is CATSKTDNTGELFF. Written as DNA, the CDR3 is TGTGCCACCAGTAAGACAGATAACACCGGGGAGCTGTTTTTT.

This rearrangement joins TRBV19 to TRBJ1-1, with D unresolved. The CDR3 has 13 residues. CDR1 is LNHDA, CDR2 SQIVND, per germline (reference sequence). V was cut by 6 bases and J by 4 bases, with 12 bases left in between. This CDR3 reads CASSQTRSTEAFF. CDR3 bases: TGTGCCAGTAGCCAAACAAGAAGCACTGAAGCTTTCTTT. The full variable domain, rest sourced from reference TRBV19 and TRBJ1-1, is DGGITQSPKYLFRKEGQNVTLSCEQNLNHDAMYWYRQDPGQGLRLIYYSQIVNDFQKGDIAEGYSVSREKKESFPLTVTSAQKNPTAFYLCASSQTRSTEAFFGQGTRLTVV.

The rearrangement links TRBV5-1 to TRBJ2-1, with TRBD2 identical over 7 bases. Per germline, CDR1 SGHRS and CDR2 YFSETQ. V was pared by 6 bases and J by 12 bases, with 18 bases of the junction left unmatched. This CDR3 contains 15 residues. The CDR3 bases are TGCGCCAGCACCCCCACAACTAGCGAGGGAGCGTTGCAGTTCTTC. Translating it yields CASTPTTSEGALQFF.

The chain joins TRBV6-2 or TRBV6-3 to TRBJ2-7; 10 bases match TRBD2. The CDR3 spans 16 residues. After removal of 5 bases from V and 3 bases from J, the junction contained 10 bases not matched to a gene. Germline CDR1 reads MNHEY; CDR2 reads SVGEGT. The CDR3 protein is CASSAASGRVNYEQYF. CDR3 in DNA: TGTGCCAGCAGTGCCGCTAGCGGGAGAGTTAACTACGAGCAGTACTTC.

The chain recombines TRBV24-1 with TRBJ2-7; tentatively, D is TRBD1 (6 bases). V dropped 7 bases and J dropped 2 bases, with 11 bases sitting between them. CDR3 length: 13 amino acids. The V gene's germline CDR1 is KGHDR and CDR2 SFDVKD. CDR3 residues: CATRWGTTYEQYF. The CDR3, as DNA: TGTGCCACCAGATGGGGGACAACCTACGAGCAGTACTTC.

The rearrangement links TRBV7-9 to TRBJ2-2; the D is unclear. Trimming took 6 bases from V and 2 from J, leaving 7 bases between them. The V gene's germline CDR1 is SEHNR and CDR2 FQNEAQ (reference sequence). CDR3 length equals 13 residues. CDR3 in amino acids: CASSRLNTGELFF. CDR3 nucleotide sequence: TGTGCCAGCAGTCGTCTTAACACCGGGGAGCTGTTTTTT. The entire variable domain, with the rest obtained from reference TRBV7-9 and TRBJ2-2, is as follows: DTGVSQNPRHKITKRGQNVTFRCDPISEHNRLYWYRQTLGQGPEFLTYFQNEAQLEKSRLLSDRFSAERPKGSFSTLEIQRTEQGDSAMYLCASSRLNTGELFFGEGSRLTVL.

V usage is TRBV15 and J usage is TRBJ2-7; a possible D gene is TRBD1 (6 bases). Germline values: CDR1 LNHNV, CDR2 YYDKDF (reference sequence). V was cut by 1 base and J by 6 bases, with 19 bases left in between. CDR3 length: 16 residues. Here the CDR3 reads CATSRAIGGSWGEQYF. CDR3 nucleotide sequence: TGTGCCACCAGCAGAGCAATTGGGGGCTCATGGGGCGAGCAGTACTTC.

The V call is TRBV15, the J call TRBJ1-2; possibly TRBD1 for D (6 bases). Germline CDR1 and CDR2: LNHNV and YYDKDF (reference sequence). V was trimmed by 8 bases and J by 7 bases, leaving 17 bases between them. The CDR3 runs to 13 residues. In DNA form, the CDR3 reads TGTGCCACCCGAGAAGGGACAAAGTCTGGCTACACCTTC. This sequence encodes CATREGTKSGYTF.

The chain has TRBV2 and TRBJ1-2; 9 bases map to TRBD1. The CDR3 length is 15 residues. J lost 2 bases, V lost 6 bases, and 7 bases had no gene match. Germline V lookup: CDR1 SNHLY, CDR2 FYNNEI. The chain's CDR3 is CASSSGTGRNYGYTF. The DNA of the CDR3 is TGTGCCAGCAGCTCCGGGACAGGGCGAAACTATGGCTACACCTTC.

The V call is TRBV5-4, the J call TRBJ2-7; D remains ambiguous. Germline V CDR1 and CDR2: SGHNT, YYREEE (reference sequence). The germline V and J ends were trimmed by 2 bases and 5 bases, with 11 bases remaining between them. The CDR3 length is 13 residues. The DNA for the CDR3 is TGTGCCAGCAGCTTCGGTGGTGTCGACGAGCAGTACTTC. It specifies CASSFGGVDEQYF.

The CDR3 DNA sequence: TGCAGCGTTGAAGCCCGACAGGGATGGGAGACCCAGTACTTC. It specifies CSVEARQGWETQYF. The rearrangement uses TRBV29-1 and TRBJ2-5; 7 bases map to TRBD1. CDR1 and CDR2 (germline): SQVTM, ANQGSEA. The trim removed 1 base at V and 5 bases at J, leaving 7 bases unmatched. The CDR3 is made up of 14 amino acids.

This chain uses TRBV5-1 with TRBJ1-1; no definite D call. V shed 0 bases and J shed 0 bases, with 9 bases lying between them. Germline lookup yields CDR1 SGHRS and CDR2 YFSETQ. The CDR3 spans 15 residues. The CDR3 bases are TGCGCCAGCAGCTTGGGGAGCAGACTGAACACTGAAGCTTTCTTT. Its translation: CASSLGSRLNTEAFF.

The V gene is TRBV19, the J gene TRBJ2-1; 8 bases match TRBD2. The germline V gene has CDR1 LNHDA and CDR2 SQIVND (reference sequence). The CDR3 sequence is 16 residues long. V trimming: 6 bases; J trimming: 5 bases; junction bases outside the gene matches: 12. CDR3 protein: CASRPRGGKFDNEQFF. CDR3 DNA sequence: TGTGCCAGTAGGCCCCGGGGGGGGAAATTCGACAATGAGCAGTTCTTC.

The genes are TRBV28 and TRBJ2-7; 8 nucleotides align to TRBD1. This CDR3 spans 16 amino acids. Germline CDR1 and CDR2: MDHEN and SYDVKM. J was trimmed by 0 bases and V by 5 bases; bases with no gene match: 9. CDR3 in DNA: TGTGCCAGCAGTCCTAATTACAGGGGGTCCTCCTACGAGCAGTACTTC. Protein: CASSPNYRGSSYEQYF.

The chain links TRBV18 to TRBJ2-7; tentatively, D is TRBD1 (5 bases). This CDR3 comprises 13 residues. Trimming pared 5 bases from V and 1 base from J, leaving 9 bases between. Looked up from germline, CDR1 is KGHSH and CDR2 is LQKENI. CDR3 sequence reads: CASSRQSSYEQYF. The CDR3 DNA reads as TGTGCCAGCTCAAGACAGTCTTCCTACGAGCAGTACTTC.

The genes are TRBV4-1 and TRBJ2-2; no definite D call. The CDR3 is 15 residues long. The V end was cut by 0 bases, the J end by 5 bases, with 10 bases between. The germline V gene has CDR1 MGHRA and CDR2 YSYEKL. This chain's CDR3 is CASSQDPLETGELFF. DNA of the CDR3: TGCGCCAGCAGCCAAGACCCCCTAGAGACCGGGGAGCTGTTTTTT.

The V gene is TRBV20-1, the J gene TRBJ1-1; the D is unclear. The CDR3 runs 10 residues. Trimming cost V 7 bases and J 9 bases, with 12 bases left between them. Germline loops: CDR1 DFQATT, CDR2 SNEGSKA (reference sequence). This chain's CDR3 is CSGRESQAFF. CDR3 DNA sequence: TGCAGTGGCCGGGAGTCCCAAGCTTTCTTT.

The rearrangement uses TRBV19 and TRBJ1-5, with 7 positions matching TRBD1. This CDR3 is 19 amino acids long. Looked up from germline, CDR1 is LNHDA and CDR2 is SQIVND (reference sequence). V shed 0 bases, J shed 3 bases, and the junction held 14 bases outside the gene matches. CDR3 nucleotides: TGTGCCAGTAGTATAGATCGACAGAGGGGACAGAATTTCAATCAGCCCCAGCATTTT. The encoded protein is CASSIDRQRGQNFNQPQHF.

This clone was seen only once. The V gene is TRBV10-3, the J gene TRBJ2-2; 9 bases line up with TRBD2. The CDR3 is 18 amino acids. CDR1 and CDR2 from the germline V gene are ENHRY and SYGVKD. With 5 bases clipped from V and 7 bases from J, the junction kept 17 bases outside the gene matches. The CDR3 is CAISPTDLAGEGGGELFF. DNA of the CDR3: TGTGCCATCAGTCCTACCGACTTAGCGGGAGAAGGTGGCGGGGAGCTGTTTTTT.

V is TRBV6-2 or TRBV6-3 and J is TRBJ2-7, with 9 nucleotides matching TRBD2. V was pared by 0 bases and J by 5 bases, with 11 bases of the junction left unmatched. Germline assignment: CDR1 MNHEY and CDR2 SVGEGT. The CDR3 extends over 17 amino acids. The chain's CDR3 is CASSYSGLAELWDEQYF. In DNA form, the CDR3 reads TGTGCCAGCAGTTACTCGGGACTAGCTGAGTTGTGGGACGAGCAGTACTTC.

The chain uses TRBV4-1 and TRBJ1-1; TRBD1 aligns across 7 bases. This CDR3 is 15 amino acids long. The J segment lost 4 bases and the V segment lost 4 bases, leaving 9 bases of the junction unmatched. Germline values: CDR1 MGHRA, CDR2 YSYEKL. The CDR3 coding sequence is TGCGCCAGCAGCCTACGCATGGACAGGAGCACTGAAGCTTTCTTT. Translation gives CASSLRMDRSTEAFF.

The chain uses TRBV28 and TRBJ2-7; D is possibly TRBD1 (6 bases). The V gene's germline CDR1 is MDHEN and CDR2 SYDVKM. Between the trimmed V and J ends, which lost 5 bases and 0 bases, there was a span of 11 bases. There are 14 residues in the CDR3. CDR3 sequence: CASSKQGLSYEQYF. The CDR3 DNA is TGTGCCAGCAGTAAACAGGGCCTCTCCTACGAGCAGTACTTC.

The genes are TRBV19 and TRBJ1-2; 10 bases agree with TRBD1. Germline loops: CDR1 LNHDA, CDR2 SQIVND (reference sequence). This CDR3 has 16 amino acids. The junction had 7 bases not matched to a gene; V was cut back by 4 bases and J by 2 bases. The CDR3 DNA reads TGTGCCAGTAGTAAACATTCGGACAGGGGGAACTATGGCTACACCTTC. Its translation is CASSKHSDRGNYGYTF.